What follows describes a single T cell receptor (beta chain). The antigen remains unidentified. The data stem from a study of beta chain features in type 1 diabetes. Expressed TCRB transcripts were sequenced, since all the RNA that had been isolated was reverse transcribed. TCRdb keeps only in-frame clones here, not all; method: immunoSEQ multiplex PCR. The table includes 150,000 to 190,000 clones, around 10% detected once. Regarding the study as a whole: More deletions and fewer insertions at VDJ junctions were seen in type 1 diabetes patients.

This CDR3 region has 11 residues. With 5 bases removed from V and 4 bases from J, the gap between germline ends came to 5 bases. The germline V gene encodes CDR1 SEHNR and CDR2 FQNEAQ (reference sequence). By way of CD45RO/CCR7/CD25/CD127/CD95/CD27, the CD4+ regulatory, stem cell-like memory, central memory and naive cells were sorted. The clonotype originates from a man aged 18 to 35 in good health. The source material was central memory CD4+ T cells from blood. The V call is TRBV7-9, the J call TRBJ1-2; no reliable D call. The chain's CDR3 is CASSHGYGYTF. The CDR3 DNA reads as TGTGCCAGCAGCCACGGCTATGGCTACACCTTC.